A single sample is the source of the 17 T cell receptor beta chains below, sequenced in a study of cytomegalovirus exposure and HLA in healthy donors. 60 Vbeta and 13 Jbeta primers were used in PCR. TCRdb's table, derived via immunoSEQ multiplex PCR, lists solely in-frame clones and lacks some. The table shows 150,000 to 200,000 clones, with around 81% occurring only once. The sequenced material came from PBMCs. These receptors were collected from a young man in good health and CMV-seronegative.

This rearrangement joins TRBV6-1 to TRBJ2-7; 7 bases agree with TRBD1. The germline CDR1 and CDR2 sequences are MNHNS and SASEGT. Losses at the gene ends were 3 bases for V and 5 bases for J; bases not matched to a gene: 10. This CDR3 spans 15 amino acids. Here the CDR3 reads CASSDPGQLPNEQYF. The DNA of the CDR3 is TGTGCCAGCAGTGACCCGGGACAGCTCCCTAACGAGCAGTACTTC.

The V call is TRBV2, the J call TRBJ1-2; 8 bases align to TRBD1. From germline, CDR1 is SNHLY and CDR2 FYNNEI. The CDR3 covers 16 residues. V dropped 1 base and J dropped 7; count of bases not matched to a gene: 11. CDR3 loop: CASSEEEDRELRGYTF. The CDR3 DNA follows: TGTGCCAGCAGTGAAGAGGAGGACAGGGAACTTCGTGGCTACACCTTC.

This chain connects TRBV6-5 to TRBJ1-1, with 7 positions matching TRBD1. CDR1 is MNHEY and CDR2 is SVGAGI in the germline V gene. This CDR3 region has 15 residues. The trim removed 6 bases at V and 4 bases at J, leaving 11 bases unmatched. CDR3 bases: TGTGCCAGCAGGACCAGACAGGGACGGGGCACTGAAGCTTTCTTT. Protein: CASRTRQGRGTEAFF.

This clone was seen only a few times. The rearrangement joins TRBV5-6 to TRBJ2-7; 7 bases are shared with TRBD1. This CDR3 has 15 amino acids. Trimming cost V 0 bases and J 5 bases; bases outside gene matches: 8. From germline, CDR1 is SGHDT and CDR2 YYEEEE. This CDR3 reads CASSLAGQPPNEQYF. The CDR3 nucleotides read TGTGCCAGCAGCTTGGCGGGACAGCCGCCGAACGAGCAGTACTTC. The full variable domain, its missing parts supplied by reference TRBV5-6 and TRBJ2-7, is DAGVTQSPTHLIKTRGQQVTLRCSPKSGHDTVSWYQQALGQGPQFIFQYYEEEERQRGNFPDRFSGHQFPNYSSELNVNALLLGDSALYLCASSLAGQPPNEQYFGPGTRLTVT.

V is TRBV28 and J is TRBJ2-7; 10 nucleotides line up with TRBD2. The germline V gene encodes CDR1 MDHEN and CDR2 SYDVKM. V dropped 2 bases and J dropped 3; count of bases not matched to a gene: 1. The CDR3 is 14 residues long. For the CDR3, the DNA is TGTGCCAGCAGTTTAACTAGCGGGATCTACGAGCAGTACTTC. Translating gives CASSLTSGIYEQYF. Variable domain in full (rest from reference TRBV28 and TRBJ2-7): DVKVTQSSRYLVKRTGEKVFLECVQDMDHENMFWYRQDPGLGLRLIYFSYDVKMKEKGDIPEGYSVSREKKERFSLILESASTNQTSMYLCASSLTSGIYEQYFGPGTRLTVT.

The genes are TRBV13 and TRBJ2-1; a weak D match, TRBD1 (6 bases). Germline assignment: CDR1 PRHDT and CDR2 FYEKMQ (reference sequence). This CDR3 contains 16 residues. V was cut by 5 bases and J by 2 bases, with 16 bases left in between. CDR3 sequence reads: CASSQRVRGTYNEQFF. CDR3 coding DNA: TGTGCCAGCAGCCAAAGGGTCAGGGGCACCTACAATGAGCAGTTCTTC.

This chain uses TRBV6-1 with TRBJ2-1, with 9 bases fitting TRBD2. Germline V CDR1 and CDR2: MNHNS, SASEGT. The CDR3 extends over 13 amino acids. J was trimmed by 13 bases and V by 1 base; bases with no gene match: 5. For the CDR3, the DNA is TGTGCCAGCAGTGAAGTGGCGGGAGGGCTCCAGTTCTTC. Translation gives CASSEVAGGLQFF.

V is TRBV9 and J is TRBJ2-1; 11 bases are a match to TRBD2. The V gene end was trimmed by 0 bases and the J gene end by 4 bases; junction bases not matched to a gene: 18. This CDR3 has 21 amino acids. Germline CDR1 and CDR2: SGDLS and YYNGEE. In nucleotides, the CDR3 is TGTGCCAGCAGCGTAGCTCTTCGTACGGGACTAGCGGAGGGGGGGTACAATGAGCAGTTCTTC. Translated: CASSVALRTGLAEGGYNEQFF.

CDR3 coding DNA: TGTGCCAGCAGTGGGGCGGGGACAGGGTCCCTCTTTGAGCAGTACTTC. This codes for CASSGAGTGSLFEQYF. The chain is built from TRBV5-6 and TRBJ2-7; TRBD1 aligns across 9 bases. Germline lookup yields CDR1 SGHDT and CDR2 YYEEEE. The CDR3 has 16 amino acids. Losses at the gene ends were 5 bases for V and 7 bases for J; bases not matched to a gene: 16.

The chain is built from TRBV9 and TRBJ2-5; tentatively, D is TRBD2 (6 bases). Judging by the DNA end, TRBJ2-7 fits better; the J call may be wrong. The V gene's germline CDR1 is SGDLS and CDR2 YYNGEE. This CDR3 comprises 15 residues. As DNA, the CDR3 is TGTGCCAGCAGCGTGGACTCTAGCGCACCCTACGAGCAGTACTTC. It specifies CASSVDSSAPYEQYF.

This chain uses TRBV6-5 with TRBJ1-2; no reliable D call. V gave up 0 bases and J gave up 4 bases, with 12 bases separating them. The CDR3 loop spans 15 amino acids. Germline V lookup: CDR1 MNHEY, CDR2 SVGAGI. In DNA form, the CDR3 reads TGTGCCAGCAGTTACTCCGGCAGGCCCTTCTATGGCTACACCTTC. This gives the protein CASSYSGRPFYGYTF.

In this sample, this clone turned up a few times. The rearrangement links TRBV27 to TRBJ1-2; D remains unclear. The CDR3 spans 13 residues. Germline V gives CDR1 MNHEY, CDR2 SMNVEV (reference sequence). The V end was cut by 6 bases, the J end by 7 bases, with 15 bases between. Written as DNA, the CDR3 is TGTGCCAGCAGCCAGACGGCCCGCGGTGGCTACACCTTC. Its translation: CASSQTARGGYTF.

The CDR3 sequence: CAWVRGGRGVSPLHF. The CDR3 DNA sequence: TGTGCCTGGGTCCGCGGCGGACGGGGGGTCTCACCCCTCCACTTT. This chain links TRBV30 with TRBJ1-6; tentatively, D is TRBD1 (5 bases). There are 15 residues in the CDR3. Germline V gene data show CDR1 as GTSNPN and CDR2 as SVGIG (reference sequence). The V end lost 5 bases, the J end lost 10 bases, and 21 bases lay between the germline ends.

The chain recombines TRBV30 with TRBJ1-2; D remains unclear. This CDR3 comprises 16 residues. Trimming took 5 bases from V and 4 from J, leaving 23 bases between them. In germline, CDR1 is GTSNPN, CDR2 SVGIG (reference sequence). DNA of the CDR3: TGTGCCTGGGAATCTGCCGGGATTAGCTCTTCCTATGGCTACACCTTC. This gives the protein CAWESAGISSSYGYTF.

This rearrangement joins TRBV5-4 to TRBJ1-3, with D perhaps TRBD1 (6 bases). Germline values: CDR1 SGHNT, CDR2 YYREEE (reference sequence). CDR3 length: 17 amino acids. Trimming took 3 bases from V and 0 from J, leaving 16 bases between them. The CDR3 DNA reads TGTGCCAGCAGCTCCCATTCTCCGGGACACTCTGGAAACACCATATATTTT. Its protein product is CASSSHSPGHSGNTIYF.

V is TRBV19 and J is TRBJ2-1; 12 nucleotides line up with TRBD2. Germline V gene lookup returns CDR1 LNHDA and CDR2 SQIVND (reference sequence). The CDR3 has 18 residues. The J segment lost 7 bases and the V segment lost 0 bases, leaving 10 bases of the junction unmatched. CDR3 amino acids: CASSIDRAGTSGFNEQFF. DNA for the CDR3: TGTGCCAGTAGTATAGACAGGGCCGGGACTAGCGGGTTTAATGAGCAGTTCTTC.

The chain joins TRBV6-1 to TRBJ1-4; D is undetermined. CDR1 and CDR2 from the germline V gene are MNHNS and SASEGT. This CDR3 contains 15 residues. V dropped 6 bases and J dropped 0 bases, with 11 bases sitting between them. Written as DNA, the CDR3 is TGTGCCAGCAGGAGACAACTTGCAACTAATGAAAAACTGTTTTTT. This gives the protein CASRRQLATNEKLFF.